Following are 3 T cell receptor beta chains from one sample sequenced in a study of blood T cell repertoires in COVID-19. Repertoires were generated with immunoSEQ multiplex PCR, while TCRdb's copy carries only in-frame clones and drops some. The repertoire consists of roughly 330,000 clones, with nearly 90% occurring once and the leading ten covering approximately 5%. The material sequenced was PBMCs or T cells enriched from blood (not recorded which). These receptors were collected from a woman between 25 and 40 years old who had recovered from COVID-19.

The chain combines TRBV7-6 with TRBJ2-1; 7 bases fit TRBD2. From germline, CDR1 is SGHVS and CDR2 FNYEAQ. V trimming: 6 bases; J trimming: 5 bases; junction bases outside the gene matches: 10. The CDR3 has 15 amino acids. CDR3 sequence (DNA): TGTGCCAGCAGACCGGCTGGCGGGGGACACAATGAGCAGTTCTTC. Protein sequence: CASRPAGGGHNEQFF. The full variable domain, in which reference TRBV7-6 and TRBJ2-1 provide the parts outside the CDR3, is GAGVSQSPRYKVTKRGQDVALRCDPISGHVSLYWYRQALGQGPEFLTYFNYEAQQDKSGLPNDRFSAERPEGSISTLTIQRTEQRDSAMYRCASRPAGGGHNEQFFGPGTRLTVL.

V and J are TRBV7-9 and TRBJ1-2, with TRBD1 matching over 7 bases. Germline V lookup: CDR1 SEHNR, CDR2 FQNEAQ (reference sequence). V lost 7 bases, J lost 6 bases, and 14 bases stayed unmatched. CDR3 length: 15 residues. CDR3 sequence: CASTKSQGVFDGYTF. CDR3 DNA: TGTGCCAGCACCAAATCCCAGGGGGTTTTTGATGGCTACACCTTC.

This chain joins TRBV6-5 and TRBJ1-5, with 7 bases matching TRBD1. Germline trimming cut 10 bases from V and 0 bases from J; bases unmatched to any gene: 6. The V gene's germline CDR1 is MNHEY and CDR2 SVGAGI. The CDR3 consists of 14 residues. The CDR3 loop is CAIQEGASNQPQHF. The CDR3 DNA reads TGTGCCATCCAAGAGGGGGCTAGCAATCAGCCCCAGCATTTT.